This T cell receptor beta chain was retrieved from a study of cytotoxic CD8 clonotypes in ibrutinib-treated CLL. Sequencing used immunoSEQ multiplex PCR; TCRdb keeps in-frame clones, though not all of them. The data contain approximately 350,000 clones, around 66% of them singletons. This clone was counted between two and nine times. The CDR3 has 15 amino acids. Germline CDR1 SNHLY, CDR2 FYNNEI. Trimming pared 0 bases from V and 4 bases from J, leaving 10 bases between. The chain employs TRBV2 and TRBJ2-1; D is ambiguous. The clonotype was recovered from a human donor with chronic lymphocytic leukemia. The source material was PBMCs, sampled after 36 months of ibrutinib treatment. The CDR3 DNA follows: TGTGCCAGCAGTGAAGCAAAACAGAGATACAATGAGCAGTTCTTC. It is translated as CASSEAKQRYNEQFF.